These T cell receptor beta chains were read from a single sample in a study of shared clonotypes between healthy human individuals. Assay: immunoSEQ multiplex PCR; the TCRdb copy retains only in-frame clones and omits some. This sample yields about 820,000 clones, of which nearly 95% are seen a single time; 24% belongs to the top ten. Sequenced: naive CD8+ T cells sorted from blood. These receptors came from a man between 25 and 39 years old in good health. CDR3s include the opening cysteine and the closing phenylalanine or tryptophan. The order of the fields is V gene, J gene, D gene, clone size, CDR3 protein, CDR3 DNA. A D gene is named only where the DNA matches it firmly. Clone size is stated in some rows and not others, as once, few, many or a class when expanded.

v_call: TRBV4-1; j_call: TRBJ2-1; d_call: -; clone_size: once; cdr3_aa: CASSQEWAGYNEQFF; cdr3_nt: TGCGCCAGCAGCCAAGAATGGGCGGGGTACAATGAGCAGTTCTTC
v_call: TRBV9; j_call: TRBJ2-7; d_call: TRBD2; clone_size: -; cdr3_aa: CASSATSSGYSYEQYF; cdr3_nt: TGTGCCAGCAGCGCGACCTCTAGCGGGTACTCCTACGAGCAGTACTTC
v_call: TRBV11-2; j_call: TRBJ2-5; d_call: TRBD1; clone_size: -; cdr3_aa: CASSLGPGQGNSETQYF; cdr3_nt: TGTGCCAGCAGCTTAGGCCCGGGACAGGGCAATAGCGAGACCCAGTACTTC
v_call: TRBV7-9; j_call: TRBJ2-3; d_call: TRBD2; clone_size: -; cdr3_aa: CASSSPSGRTDTQYF; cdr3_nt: TGTGCCAGCAGCTCACCTAGCGGGAGAACAGATACGCAGTATTTT
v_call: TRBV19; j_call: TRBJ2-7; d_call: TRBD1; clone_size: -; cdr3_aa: CASRPNDRDHEQYF; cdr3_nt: TGTGCCAGTAGGCCCAACGACAGGGACCACGAGCAGTACTTC
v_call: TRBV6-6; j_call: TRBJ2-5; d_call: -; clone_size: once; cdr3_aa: CASSYGSQETQYF; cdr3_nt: TGTGCCAGCAGTTACGGGTCTCAAGAGACCCAGTACTTC
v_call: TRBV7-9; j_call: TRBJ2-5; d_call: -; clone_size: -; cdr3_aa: CASSLVSADRETQYF; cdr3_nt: TGTGCCAGCAGCTTAGTCTCGGCAGATAGAGAGACCCAGTACTTC
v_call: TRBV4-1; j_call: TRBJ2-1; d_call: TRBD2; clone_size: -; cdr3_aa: CASSTSGRASYNEQFF; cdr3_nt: TGCGCCAGCAGCACTAGCGGGAGGGCCTCCTACAATGAGCAGTTCTTC
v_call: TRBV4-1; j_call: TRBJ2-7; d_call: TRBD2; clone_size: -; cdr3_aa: CASSQDWEGYYEQYF; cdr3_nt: TGCGCCAGCAGCCAAGATTGGGAGGGATACTACGAGCAGTACTTC
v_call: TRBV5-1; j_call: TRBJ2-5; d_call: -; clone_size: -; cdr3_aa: CASSLSLALETQYF; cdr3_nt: TGCGCCAGCAGCTTGAGTTTGGCGCTGGAGACCCAGTACTTC
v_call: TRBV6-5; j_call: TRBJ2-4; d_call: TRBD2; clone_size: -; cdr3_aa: CASSSAGEVKNIQYF; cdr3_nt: TGTGCCAGCAGTTCAGCGGGAGAGGTCAAAAACATTCAGTACTTC
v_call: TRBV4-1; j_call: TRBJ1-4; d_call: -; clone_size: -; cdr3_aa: CASSQEGVGRDRDELFF; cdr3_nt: TGCGCCAGCAGCCAAGAAGGGGTAGGCCGCGATCGAGATGAACTGTTTTTT
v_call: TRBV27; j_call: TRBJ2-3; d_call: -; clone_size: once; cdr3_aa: CASSSRASSTDTQYF; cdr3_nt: TGTGCCAGCAGTTCCCGGGCCTCTAGCACAGATACGCAGTATTTT
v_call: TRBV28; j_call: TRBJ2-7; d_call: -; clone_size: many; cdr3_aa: CASSSINYEQYF; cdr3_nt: TGTGCCAGCAGCTCCATTAACTACGAGCAGTACTTC
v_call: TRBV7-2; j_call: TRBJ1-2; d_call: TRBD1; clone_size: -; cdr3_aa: CASSPGTGYFGYTF; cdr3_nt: TGTGCCAGCAGTCCCGGGACAGGGTATTTTGGCTACACCTTC
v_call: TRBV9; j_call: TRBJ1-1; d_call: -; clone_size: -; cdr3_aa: CASSVEGSRSGVGNTEAFF; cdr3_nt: TGTGCCAGCAGCGTAGAGGGGTCCCGATCGGGGGTGGGGAACACTGAAGCTTTCTTT
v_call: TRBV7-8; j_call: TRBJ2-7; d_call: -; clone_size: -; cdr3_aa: CASSAAENRHEQYF; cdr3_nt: TGTGCCAGCAGCGCAGCTGAGAACAGGCACGAGCAGTACTTC
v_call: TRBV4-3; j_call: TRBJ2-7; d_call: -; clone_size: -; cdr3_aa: CASSQGYPLSSYEQYF; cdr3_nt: TGCGCCAGCAGCCAGGGATACCCCCTAAGCTCCTACGAGCAGTACTTC
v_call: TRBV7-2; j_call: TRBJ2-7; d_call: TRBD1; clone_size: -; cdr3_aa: CASSFPPGQGEGGEQYF; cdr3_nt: TGTGCCAGCAGCTTTCCGCCGGGACAGGGAGAAGGGGGCGAGCAGTACTTC
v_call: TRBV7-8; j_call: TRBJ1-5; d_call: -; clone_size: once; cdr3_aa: CASSLEGIYSNQPQHF; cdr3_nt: TGTGCCAGCAGCTTAGAGGGCATTTATAGCAATCAGCCCCAGCATTTT
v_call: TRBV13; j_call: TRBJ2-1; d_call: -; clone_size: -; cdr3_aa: CASSLSNEQFF; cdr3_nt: TGTGCCAGCAGCTTAAGTAATGAGCAGTTCTTC
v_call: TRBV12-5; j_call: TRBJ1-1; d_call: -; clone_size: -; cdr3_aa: CASGPPAGTEAFF; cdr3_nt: TGTGCTAGTGGTCCTCCAGCCGGCACTGAAGCTTTCTTT
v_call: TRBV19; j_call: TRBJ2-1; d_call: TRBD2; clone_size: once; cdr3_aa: CASSSHWTSGGGIGSYNEQFF; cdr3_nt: TGTGCCAGTAGTAGCCATTGGACTAGCGGGGGGGGCATAGGCTCCTACAATGAGCAGTTCTTC
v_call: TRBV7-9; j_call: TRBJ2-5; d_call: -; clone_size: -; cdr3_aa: CASSPPILKTQYF; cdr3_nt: TGTGCCAGCAGCCCCCCGATCCTGAAGACCCAGTACTTC
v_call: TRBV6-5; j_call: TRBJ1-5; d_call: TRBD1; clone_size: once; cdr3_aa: CASSPTGKSNQPQHF; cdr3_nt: TGTGCCAGCAGCCCGACAGGGAAAAGCAATCAGCCCCAGCATTTT
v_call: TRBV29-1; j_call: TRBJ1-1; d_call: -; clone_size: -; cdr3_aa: CSVDRPTGPNTEAFF; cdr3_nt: TGCAGCGTTGATCGCCCAACGGGCCCGAACACTGAAGCTTTCTTT
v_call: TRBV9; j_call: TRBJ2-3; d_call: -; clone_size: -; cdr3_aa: CASSVEPGFRTDTQYF; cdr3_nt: TGTGCCAGCAGCGTAGAGCCAGGATTCAGGACAGATACGCAGTATTTT
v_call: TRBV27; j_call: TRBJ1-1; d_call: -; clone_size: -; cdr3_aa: CASSLGQNTEAFF; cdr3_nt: TGTGCCAGCAGTCTCGGACAGAACACTGAAGCTTTCTTT
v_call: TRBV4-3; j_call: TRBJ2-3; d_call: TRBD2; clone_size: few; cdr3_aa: CASSAILAGGVDTQYF; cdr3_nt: TGCGCCAGCAGCGCTATCCTAGCGGGGGGAGTGGATACGCAGTATTTT
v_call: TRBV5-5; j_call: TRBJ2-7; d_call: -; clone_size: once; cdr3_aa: CASSLLGKGSYEQYF; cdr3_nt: TGTGCCAGCAGCTTGCTAGGCAAGGGATCCTACGAGCAGTACTTC
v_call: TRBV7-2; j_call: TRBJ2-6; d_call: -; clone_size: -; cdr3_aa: CASSLGGFHSGANVLTF; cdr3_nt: TGTGCCAGCAGCTTAGGTGGTTTCCACTCTGGGGCCAACGTCCTGACTTTC
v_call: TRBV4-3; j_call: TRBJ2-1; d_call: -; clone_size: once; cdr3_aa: CASSHHGYNEQFF; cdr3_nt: TGCGCCAGCAGCCACCACGGGTACAATGAGCAGTTCTTC
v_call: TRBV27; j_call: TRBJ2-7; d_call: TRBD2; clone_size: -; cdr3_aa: CASSSGGSYEQYF; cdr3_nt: TGTGCCAGCAGTAGCGGGGGCTCCTACGAGCAGTACTTC
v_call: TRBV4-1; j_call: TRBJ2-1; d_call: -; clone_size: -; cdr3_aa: CASSQESPPDLDEQFF; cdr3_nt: TGCGCCAGCAGCCAAGAGAGTCCCCCGGATTTGGATGAGCAGTTCTTC
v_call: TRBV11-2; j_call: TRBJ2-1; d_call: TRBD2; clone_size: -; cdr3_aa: CASSAGAGGMDEQFF; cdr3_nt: TGTGCCAGCAGCGCAGGGGCGGGAGGTATGGATGAGCAGTTCTTC
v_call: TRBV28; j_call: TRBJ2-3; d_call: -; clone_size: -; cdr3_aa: CASRKADTQYF; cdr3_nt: TGTGCCAGCAGGAAAGCAGATACGCAGTATTTT
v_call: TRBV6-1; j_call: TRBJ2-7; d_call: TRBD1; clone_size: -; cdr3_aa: CASSGGTGSYEQYF; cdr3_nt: TGTGCCAGCAGTGGTGGGACAGGATCCTACGAGCAGTACTTC
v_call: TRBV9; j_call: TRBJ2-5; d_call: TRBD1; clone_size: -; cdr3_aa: CASSVGSGQGGTQYF; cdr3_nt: TGTGCCAGCAGCGTAGGTAGCGGACAGGGCGGGACCCAGTACTTC
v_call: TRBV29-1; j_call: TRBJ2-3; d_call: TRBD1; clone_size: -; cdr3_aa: CSVVLQGETDTQYF; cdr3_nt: TGCAGCGTTGTATTACAGGGGGAAACAGATACGCAGTATTTT
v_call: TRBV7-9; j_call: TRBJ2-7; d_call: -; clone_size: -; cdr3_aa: CASSLYLDPYEQYF; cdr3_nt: TGTGCCAGCAGCTTGTACCTAGACCCTTACGAGCAGTACTTC
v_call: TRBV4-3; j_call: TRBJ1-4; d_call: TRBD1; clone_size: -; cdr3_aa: CASSQDVGQGGLFF; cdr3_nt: TGCGCCAGCAGCCAAGATGTTGGACAGGGAGGCCTGTTTTTT
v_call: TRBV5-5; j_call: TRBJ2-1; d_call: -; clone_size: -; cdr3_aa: CASKSGNEQFF; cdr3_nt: TGTGCCAGCAAATCTGGTAATGAGCAGTTCTTC
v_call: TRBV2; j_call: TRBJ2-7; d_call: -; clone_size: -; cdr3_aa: CASSERELTGEQYF; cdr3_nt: TGTGCCAGCAGTGAACGTGAACTTACGGGCGAGCAGTACTTC
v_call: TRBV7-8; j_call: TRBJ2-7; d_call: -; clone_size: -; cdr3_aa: CASSLEAGHYEQYF; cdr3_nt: TGTGCCAGCAGCTTAGAAGCGGGACACTACGAGCAGTACTTC
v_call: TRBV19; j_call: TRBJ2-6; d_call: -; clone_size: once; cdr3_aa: CASKVAVAGANVLTF; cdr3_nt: TGTGCCAGTAAAGTGGCAGTTGCCGGGGCCAACGTCCTGACTTTC